This TCR beta chain stems from a study of OX40 agonist ivuxolimab in advanced cancers. Study findings and constraints: Mean expanded clone counts were higher in CD8+ than CD4+ T cells.

Method: immunoSEQ multiplex PCR; TCRdb's copy keeps in-frame clones and lacks some. There are about 80,000 clones in the sample; approximately 84% occur only once, and around 25% lies in the top ten. The germline V gene encodes CDR1 SGHVS and CDR2 FNYEAQ. The V end was cut by 1 base, the J end by 3 bases, with 6 bases between. The CDR3 loop spans 13 amino acids. With respect to this clone: The antigen is not known.

The input for sequencing was CD4+ or CD8+ T cells sorted from blood, taken in a trial of the OX40 agonist ivuxolimab. J is TRBJ1-1 and V is TRBV7-6; D is unresolved. The receptor's source is an adult with an advanced solid tumor such as melanoma, head and neck, liver or kidney cancer. For the CDR3, the DNA is TGTGCCAGCAGCTTAGAGGTTGACACTGAAGCTTTCTTT. Protein product: CASSLEVDTEAFF.